This TCR beta chain originates from a study of T-cell reconstitution after alpha-beta-depleted transplantation in children (dated by TCRdb to about 2016). A note on the overall study: T-cell immune reconstitution after TCRalphabeta/CD19-depleted allogeneic hematopoietic cell transplantation in children was quantitatively tracked in the study by means of TCR repertoire profiling. The research as a whole found: In some patients, high TCRbeta diversity at day 60 was attributed to recipient T cells and intrathymic progenitors that had survived conditioning. The apparently early alphabetaT-cell count recovery about two months after transplant was reportedly dependent on only several hundred rapidly expanded clones derived from non-depleted graft cells. Hyperexpanded clone frequencies declined over subsequent months; after one year, T-cell counts and TCRbeta diversity were mostly attributed to newly produced T cells.

Taken from the germline V gene, the CDR1 and CDR2 loops are SGHTA and FQGTGA. The CDR3 numbers 15 residues from cysteine through phenylalanine. Left in the record is the CDR3 DNA by itself, 45 bases read in frame from the first base. Germline trimming: 5 bases from V, 4 bases from J; junction bases outside gene matches: 7. In light of the paper, this sample's treatment or condition label describes: allogeneic hematopoietic cell transplantation with graft depleted of TCRalphabeta T cells and CD19 B cells. The children who served as transplant recipients had been given grafts of TCRalphabeta/CD19-depleted allogeneic hematopoietic cells. This clonotype has a count of ten or more. Its antigen target is currently unknown. No per-base quality is available; no much larger clone lies one base away. The library relied on PCR. Instrument used: Illumina HiSeq 2500. Molecular barcoding was employed in the preparation of TCR libraries, with unique molecular identifiers being used to normalize TCRbeta repertoire quantification. TCRdb passed the public sequencing reads through fastp at Q25 and MiXCR, retaining productive beta sequences. A single entry per CDR3 protein holds the most common genes and DNA from its merged rows. The sample table lists about 300,000 distinct CDR3 sequences, about 9.4% of them with a count of one. The ten biggest clones cover approximately 7.6% of the sample.

The receptor's source is a boy younger than two with acute myeloid leukemia, due to receive a stem cell transplant. The rearranged chain carries TRBV7-3 and TRBJ2-3; 9 bases in the junction line up with TRBD1. The source material was PBMCs, sampled before TCRalphabeta/CD19-depleted stem cell transplant. The CDR3 reads CASSPGTGRADTQYF. The DNA sequence reads TGTGCCAGCAGCCCCGGGACAGGGAGGGCAGATACGCAGTATTTT.